This T cell receptor (beta chain) was captured by sequencing in a study of identical twins listed by TCRdb under 2016. For context, the study as a whole: TCR alpha and beta repertoires from monozygotic twins, unrelated adults of various ages and cord blood were deep-sequenced to test whether fetal clonotypes persist. To rule out contamination, replicate twin experiments were performed at different times with different library preparation protocols. The paper as a whole reports these results and caveats: Compared with coincidental sharing between unrelated individuals, out-of-frame TCR alpha sequences shared between twins had an excess of sequences with low generation probability. Abundant cord blood beta clonotypes carried fewer insertions; young adult naive repertoires showed a weaker similar trend, while memory repertoires showed none. Zero-insertion analyses could be partly confounded by invariant T cells such as MAIT and iNKT, though diverse VJ usage argued against such confounding for most clonotypes. Recombination models systematically underestimated out-of-frame TCR alpha sharing in monozygotic twins but agreed with sharing between unrelated individuals. Because the same donors could not be followed over many years, the conclusions depended on cross-sectional statistical analysis. The excess sharing between twins in beta out-of-frame sequences was weaker because fewer shared sequences reduced the signal-to-noise ratio.

The CDR3 has 17 amino acids, counting the end cysteine and phenylalanine. Only the CDR3 portion is preserved as DNA: 51 bases, with reading frame beginning at the first base. In the germline V gene, CDR1 corresponds to SGHRS and CDR2 to YFSETQ. Cut back by 4 bases and 4 bases, the V and J ends lie 21 bases apart. Every donor was a healthy Caucasian. The twin cohort consisted of three pairs of female monozygotic twins, all aged roughly 18 to 30 years. Positive isolation kits from Invitrogen were used to isolate the CD4+ and CD8+ T cell populations. Libraries were built with 5' RACE. Sequencer: Illumina HiSeq 2000. A universal primer binding site was added through template switching, and the final cDNA carried a unique molecular identifier so that TCR cDNA molecules could be counted accurately. Specific primers in the conserved constant-segment region were used to synthesize first-strand cDNA for the TCR alpha and beta chains. Each cDNA library was double barcoded, with a SMART-Mk sample barcode plus Illumina barcodes, to control for contamination. TruSeq adapter sequences along with Illumina sample barcodes were introduced in two successive PCR steps. TCR alpha and beta cDNA libraries were sequenced on the Illumina HiSeq platform with custom primers. The study's processing was this. Raw reads were processed with MiGEC to extract unique molecular identifiers, and MiXCR was used to determine CDR3 positions. Recombination models were inferred per individual with the repgenHMM and IGoR tools using an EM algorithm. The tcR package in R was used for shared clonotype analysis, with sharing normalized by the product of cloneset sizes. Out-of-frame nonproductive sequences were analyzed to study raw recombination free of thymic and clonal selection effects. TCRdb reran the public reads through fastp at Q25 and MiXCR, keeping productive beta chains. Rows are unified per CDR3 protein, each entry keeping the most common DNA and genes. The V and J calls shown here were made by TCRdb, not taken from the authors' results. The sample table lists approximately 470,000 distinct CDR3 sequences, 14% of them with a count of one. Together, the top ten hold about 0.52% of the sample.

Comment on this clonotype: Its recognized antigen is unknown. No quality values exist for individual bases; no much larger clone is one base distant.

The sample was also linked to a second study, of yellow fever vaccine responses in identical twins. The second source states: The T cell response to vaccination in identical twins was reported by the authors to appear partly convergent and partly personalized. The study precisely tracked vaccine-responding T cell clones in identical twins.

The rearrangement joined TRBV5-1 to TRBJ2-4; the D gene could be TRBD1 or TRBD2, each one agreeing over 5 bases. The TCR originated in a woman between 18 and 29 years old in good health. What was sequenced was CD4+ T cells sorted from blood. The CDR3 protein sequence reads: CASSPRRGEGEKNIQYF. The nucleotides are TGCGCCAGCAGCCCCCGACGGGGCGAGGGCGAAAAAAACATTCAGTACTTC.